A selection of T cell receptor beta chains follows, all from one sample in a study of technical replicates of blood from a handful of donors. The method was immunoSEQ multiplex PCR; TCRdb's version includes in-frame clones alone and lacks a portion of them. Here the sample spans 75,000 to 95,000 clones, under 95% being singletons. The sample comprised T cells isolated from PBMCs. These receptors came from a human donor in good health. The CDR3 runs from the conserved cysteine through the conserved F or W. The order of the fields is V gene, clone size, J gene, D gene, CDR3 length, CDR3 DNA, CDR3 protein. The D gene is left open where the match is weak. The size field is filled for only some rows; it gives once, few, many or a size class.

TRBV7-9	-	TRBJ2-7	-	13	TGTGCCAGCAGCTTCGGGGGGCTTTACGAGCAGTACTTC	CASSFGGLYEQYF
TRBV6-1	-	TRBJ1-4	TRBD1	13	TGTGCCGGAAGGGACAGGGCTGGTGAAAAACTGTTTTTT	CAGRDRAGEKLFF
TRBV28	-	TRBJ1-5	-	16	TGTGCCAGCAGTTTATCGGGAGGCTATAGCAATCAGCCCCAGCATTTT	CASSLSGGYSNQPQHF
TRBV9	-	TRBJ1-2	TRBD1	15	TGTGCCAGCAGCTCGCGGGGGGACAGAAGATATGGCTACACCTTC	CASSSRGDRRYGYTF
TRBV6-1	-	TRBJ1-2	-	13	TGTGCCAGCAGTGAAGCGGTGCAGGATGGCTACACCTTC	CASSEAVQDGYTF
TRBV5-1	-	TRBJ2-4	-	13	TGCGCCAGCAGCCCAGGACTCAAAAACATTCAGTACTTC	CASSPGLKNIQYF
TRBV5-1	-	TRBJ1-2	TRBD1	13	TGCGCCAGCAGCTTACAGGGGGCCCATGGCTACACCTTC	CASSLQGAHGYTF
TRBV12-5	-	TRBJ1-4	-	14	TGTGCTAGTGGTTCTCAGGGAGGGGATGAAAAACTGTTTTTT	CASGSQGGDEKLFF
TRBV2	-	TRBJ2-3	-	14	TGTGCCAGCATTAGATACAGGGGGGGAGATACGCAGTATTTT	CASIRYRGGDTQYF
TRBV7-9	once	TRBJ1-2	TRBD1	15	TGTGCCAGCAGCCAGAAAGGACAGGGGGTATGGGGCTACACCTTC	CASSQKGQGVWGYTF
TRBV11-2	-	TRBJ2-2	-	15	TGTGCCAGCAGCTTGCGGGGAGCGAACACCGGGGAGCTGTTTTTT	CASSLRGANTGELFF
TRBV5-4	once	TRBJ2-1	-	15	TGTGCCAGCAGCTTGGGAACTAACTCCTACAATGAGCAGTTCTTC	CASSLGTNSYNEQFF
TRBV7-9	once	TRBJ1-1	-	12	TGTGCCAGCAGCAGAGGGAGCACTGAAGCTTTCTTT	CASSRGSTEAFF
TRBV5-1	-	TRBJ2-1	TRBD2	17	TGCGCCAGCGGAGGGACTAGCGGGGGGGCCAGTCAGAATGAGCAGTTCTTC	CASGGTSGGASQNEQFF
TRBV19	once	TRBJ1-4	TRBD1	17	TGTGCCAGTAGTTGGGGGCTCGACAGGGGAGAAAATGAAAAACTGTTTTTT	CASSWGLDRGENEKLFF
TRBV6-6	-	TRBJ2-2	TRBD1	15	TGTGCCAGCACACCTTGGACAGGGGACACCGGGGAGCTGTTTTTT	CASTPWTGDTGELFF
TRBV5-1	-	TRBJ2-7	TRBD1	16	TGCGCCAGCAGCTTTTCGGTGGGACAGGGGACCTACGAGCAGTACTTC	CASSFSVGQGTYEQYF
TRBV5-1	-	TRBJ1-4	-	16	TGCGCCAGCAGCCCAGGGGTGGGTCCCCAGTGGGAAAAACTGTTTTTT	CASSPGVGPQWEKLFF
TRBV6-6	-	TRBJ1-1	-	15	TGTGCCAGCAGTCCCCCCCCTGCAGGGAACACTGAAGCTTTCTTT	CASSPPPAGNTEAFF
TRBV6-6	-	TRBJ1-2	-	13	TGTGCCAGCCAGTTCACAGGGAACTATGGCTACACCTTC	CASQFTGNYGYTF
TRBV19	-	TRBJ2-3	TRBD1	13	TGTGCCAGTAGTAGGGACAGGGGGTATACGCAGTATTTT	CASSRDRGYTQYF
TRBV5-1	-	TRBJ1-6	TRBD1	16	TGCGCCAGCAGCTACTCAGACAGGGGCTGGCCTTCACCCCTCCACTTT	CASSYSDRGWPSPLHF
TRBV13	-	TRBJ2-1	TRBD2	18	TGTGCCAGCAGCTTAGGCCTTTCGCGGGAGGGCCTATTCAATGAGCAGTTCTTC	CASSLGLSREGLFNEQFF
TRBV28	-	TRBJ2-7	-	17	TGTGCCAGTATGGGGCCGGACGTGGCGACGTTTACCTACGAGCAGTACTTC	CASMGPDVATFTYEQYF
TRBV4-1	-	TRBJ2-3	TRBD1	15	TGCGCCAGCAGCCAACAAGAACGAGGACAGGCTACGCAGTATTTT	CASSQQERGQATQYF
TRBV6-1	-	TRBJ1-4	-	16	TGTGCCAGCAGTGTTGAACAGGTTGCAACTAATGAAAAACTGTTTTTT	CASSVEQVATNEKLFF
TRBV29-1	-	TRBJ2-1	-	11	TGCAGCGTTGTCTCGGTGGATGAGCAGTTCTTC	CSVVSVDEQFF
TRBV14	once	TRBJ1-6	-	17	TGTGCCAGCAGCCAAGATCTCGGGGTTTCCTATAATTCACCCCTCCACTTT	CASSQDLGVSYNSPLHF
TRBV29-1	-	TRBJ1-4	TRBD1	13	TGCAGCGTTCCTGGGACAGGAAATGAAAAACTGTTTTTT	CSVPGTGNEKLFF
TRBV13	-	TRBJ1-3	-	15	TGTGCCAGCAGCTTAAGGGGGTTTTTAGGAAACACCATATATTTT	CASSLRGFLGNTIYF
TRBV11-2	-	TRBJ1-1	TRBD1	14	TGTGCCAGCAGGGGAACAGGGGATACGACTGAAGCTTTCTTT	CASRGTGDTTEAFF
TRBV6-1	-	TRBJ1-1	-	13	TGTGCCAGCAGTGACAGTTCGAACACTGAAGCTTTCTTT	CASSDSSNTEAFF
TRBV11-3	-	TRBJ1-4	TRBD1	18	TGTGCCAGCAGCTTAGACCTGGACAGGGGATCAACTAATGAAAAACTGTTTTTT	CASSLDLDRGSTNEKLFF
TRBV27	-	TRBJ2-7	TRBD1	14	TGTGCCAGCAGTTTAGGGACAGGGATCTACGAGCAGTACTTC	CASSLGTGIYEQYF
TRBV18	-	TRBJ1-3	-	16	TGTGCCAGCTCACCAGTAACAGGGAATTCTGGAAACACCATATATTTT	CASSPVTGNSGNTIYF
TRBV12-5	once	TRBJ2-1	TRBD2	16	TGTGCTAGTGGTTTGGTAGTGGCGGGGGGGGCTGATGAGCAGTTCTTC	CASGLVVAGGADEQFF
TRBV15	once	TRBJ1-4	-	13	TGTGCCACCAAGTGGCAGGGTAATGAAAAACTGTTTTTT	CATKWQGNEKLFF
TRBV5-4	-	TRBJ2-7	-	14	TGTGCCAGCAGCTTGGAACAGAGCTCCTACGAGCAGTACTTC	CASSLEQSSYEQYF
TRBV4-2	-	TRBJ2-6	TRBD1	18	TGTGCCAGCAGCCAAGATTTTCGGGACAGGGGGTGGGCCAACGTCCTGACTTTC	CASSQDFRDRGWANVLTF
TRBV2	-	TRBJ2-7	TRBD1	11	TGTGCCAGCTTAGGGGGCCACGAGCAGTACTTC	CASLGGHEQYF
TRBV21-1	-	TRBJ2-7	-	14	TGTGCCAGCAGCAATGCCCCTCCGGGGGACGAGCAGTACTTC	CASSNAPPGDEQYF
TRBV27	-	TRBJ1-5	-	15	TGTGCCAGCAGCCCAGATACAGGGATCGATCAGCCCCAGCATTTT	CASSPDTGIDQPQHF
TRBV5-4	-	TRBJ2-4	-	14	TGTGCCAGCAGCTTCGCTGAGGGTGGAAACATTCAGTACTTC	CASSFAEGGNIQYF
TRBV14	-	TRBJ2-7	TRBD1	17	TGTGCCAGCAGCCAAGACCCCCGACAGGGGGGCTCCTACGAGCAGTACTTC	CASSQDPRQGGSYEQYF
TRBV5-1	-	TRBJ2-4	-	14	TGCGCCAGCAGCTTGGTCGGTGACAGGCACATTCAGTACTTC	CASSLVGDRHIQYF
TRBV4-1	-	TRBJ2-7	TRBD2	17	TGCGCCAGCAGCCAAGTTGGGAGAGCGGGAAAAACCTACGAGCAGTACTTC	CASSQVGRAGKTYEQYF
TRBV5-1	-	TRBJ2-2	-	15	TGCGCCAGCAGCTTGGAGGGGCTTCATGTCGGGGAGCTGTTTTTT	CASSLEGLHVGELFF
TRBV7-9	-	TRBJ2-7	-	14	TGTGCCAGCAGCCCCCCGGGACTCACCTACGAGCAGTACTTC	CASSPPGLTYEQYF
TRBV18	few	TRBJ1-1	-	14	TGTGCCAGCTCACCAACTTCCGGGGACACTGAAGCTTTCTTT	CASSPTSGDTEAFF
TRBV20-1	-	TRBJ2-5	-	10	TGCAGTGCTACTCAAGAGACCCAGTACTTC	CSATQETQYF
TRBV28	-	TRBJ2-7	-	12	TGTGCCAGTGGGGGGTCAGGCTACGAGCAGTACTTC	CASGGSGYEQYF
TRBV7-9	-	TRBJ1-4	-	13	TGTGCCAGCAGCTTAGGGGCCTCAGAAAAACTGTTTTTT	CASSLGASEKLFF
TRBV28	-	TRBJ2-1	-	12	TGTGCCAGCAGTTTTGGAGTCAATGAGCAGTTCTTC	CASSFGVNEQFF
TRBV5-1	-	TRBJ2-5	TRBD1	14	TGCGCCAGCAGCGAAACAGGGGGCGGTGAGACCCAGTACTTC	CASSETGGGETQYF
TRBV5-1	once	TRBJ2-2	TRBD1	17	TGCGCCAGCAGCGGGAGGACAGGGGATTCGAACACCGGGGAGCTGTTTTTT	CASSGRTGDSNTGELFF
TRBV2	-	TRBJ1-2	TRBD1	14	TGTGCCAGCAGTTGGACAGGTCCTAACTATGGCTACACCTTC	CASSWTGPNYGYTF
TRBV5-1	-	TRBJ2-1	TRBD2	14	TGCGCCAGCAGCCCAGAGACTAGCGAAGCTGAGCAGTTCTTC	CASSPETSEAEQFF
TRBV6-5	-	TRBJ2-1	-	14	TGTGCCACCAGGAGTTCTCGCGCCTACAATGAGCAGTTCTTC	CATRSSRAYNEQFF
TRBV8-2	-	TRBJ2-6	-	12	TGTGGCACACAAAGTCGGGCCAACGTCCTGACTTTC	CGTQSRANVLTF
TRBV6-5	-	TRBJ2-1	-	13	TGTGCCAGCAGTTACATGACACTTGGTGAGCAGTTCTTC	CASSYMTLGEQFF